This entry is about one T cell receptor (beta chain). Its antigen remains unknown. The libraries of TRB cDNA were constructed through 5' RACE using UMI labels. TCRdb reprocessed the 5' RACE reads and stores each CDR3 protein as one record, lacking DNA. This sample's table reports more than 100,000 distinct CDR3 sequences. From germline, CDR1 is MNHEY and CDR2 SVGEGT. The CDR3 runs 13 residues. This sample is drawn from a study of CXCR3-negative and CXCR3-positive naive CD8 T cells. Study-wide background: The dataset comprises 120 million to 150 million TRB reads in total, with about 1.5 +/- 0.3 million reads per library. Study results and limitations: Comparably high diversity marked both naive subsets, whereas memory CD8+ cells had much lower diversity. CD5 surface expression was similar among naive subsets, and TCR strength was estimated by inference from TRB CDR3 properties. Researchers report that CXCR3-positive naive cells carry more hydrophobic TRB CDR3s than CXCR3-negative naive cells.

Naive CD8+ T lymphocytes were specified as CD45RO-CCR7+CD27+CD95-. The V and J genes are TRBV6-2 or TRBV6-3 and TRBJ2-1. Sequences were obtained from naive CXCR3+ CD8+ T cells from blood. Subset of the sample: CD45RO-CCR7+CD27+CD95- naive CD8+ T cells expressing CXCR3 (TNR3+). This TCR was recovered from a human donor in good health. Some clones in this sample may be carry-over from other donors' samples. CDR3 residues: CASKRGLYNEQFF.